What follows are 27 T cell receptor beta chains derived from one specimen sequenced in a study of TIL therapy for anti-PD-1-resistant metastatic lung cancer. Sample time point: pre-treatment sample, taken before nivolumab and TIL therapy. Tumor tissue came from excised metastases, mostly pleural nodules or supraclavicular lymph nodes. The immunoSEQ assay was v3. The table came from immunoSEQ multiplex PCR; TCRdb's copy has only in-frame clones and leaves some out. This table holds about 25,000 clones, over 60% found once. The source was tumor tissue, collected at baseline. These TCRs come from a person between 25 and 79 years old with non-small cell lung cancer.

The genes are TRBV19 and TRBJ1-2, with D perhaps matching TRBD1 (5 bases). V lost 3 bases and J 3 bases, leaving 20 bases between the germline ends. Germline assignment: CDR1 LNHDA and CDR2 SQIVND (reference sequence). The CDR3 length is 17 residues. As DNA, the CDR3 is TGTGCCAGTAGTATTGGGGACCGCTTACGGGGTGACTATGGCTACACCTTC. It translates to CASSIGDRLRGDYGYTF.

This clone was found a few times. The chain is built from TRBV29-1 and TRBJ1-2; D is ambiguous. CDR3 length equals 13 residues. CDR1 and CDR2 (germline): SQVTM, ANQGSEA. The V end was cut by 7 bases, the J end by 7 bases, with 19 bases between. The CDR3 spells CSGGYGGHLGYTF. CDR3 sequence (DNA): TGCAGCGGGGGATATGGAGGGCACCTTGGCTACACCTTC.

The V gene is TRBV18, the J gene TRBJ2-5; 8 bases agree with TRBD2. The CDR3 is 14 residues long. Germline CDR1 is KGHSH and CDR2 is LQKENI. J lost 5 bases, V lost 3 bases, and 5 bases had no gene match. Written as DNA, the CDR3 is TGTGCCAGCTCACCCCGGGGGGGGCCGGAGACCCAGTACTTC. It encodes CASSPRGGPETQYF.

This clone was recorded a few times. The V and J genes are TRBV23-1 and TRBJ1-4; unclear D gene. TRBV23-1 is an ORF for which the function is uncertain. This CDR3 region has 14 residues. Trimming took 1 base from V and 8 from J, leaving 11 bases between them. The CDR3 sequence: CASSQWGFREKLFF. Written as DNA, the CDR3 is TGCGCCAGCAGTCAATGGGGTTTCCGGGAAAAACTGTTTTTT.

The chain combines TRBV5-4 with TRBJ1-2; no firm D call. Germline CDR1 and CDR2: SGHNT and YYREEE (reference sequence). The CDR3 loop spans 15 amino acids. V lost 1 base and J lost 1, with 11 bases in between. CDR3 loop: CASSLSISHNYGYTF. In DNA, the CDR3 is TGTGCCAGCAGCTTGTCGATCTCACATAACTATGGCTACACCTTC.

The chain carries TRBV27 and TRBJ2-5; 7 positions agree with TRBD2. Germline CDR1 MNHEY, CDR2 SMNVEV (reference sequence). This CDR3 is built from 19 residues. After removal of 4 bases from V and 0 bases from J, the junction contained 17 bases not matched to a gene. DNA of the CDR3: TGTGCCAGCAGTTCAACCGTACGGCGGGCTAGCGGTAACCAAGAGACCCAGTACTTC. Protein sequence: CASSSTVRRASGNQETQYF.

This clone has more than one count but fewer than ten. The germline gene is not matched at one end of the junction; a read error may be the cause. The chain uses TRBV11-2 and TRBJ2-1; possible D gene TRBD1, 6 bases. In germline, CDR1 is SGHAT, CDR2 FQNNGV. CDR3 length: 14 residues. The CDR3 reads CASRLAGEFNEQFF. CDR3 in DNA: TGTGCCAGCAGGTTAGCAGGGGAATTCAATGAGCAGTTCTTC.

The chain combines TRBV6-4 with TRBJ2-1; 8 bases are a match to TRBD2. The CDR3 is made up of 17 amino acids. The ends lost 8 bases at V and 8 bases at J; junction bases unmatched: 20. Germline-derived CDR1 and CDR2 are MRHNA and SNTAGT. CDR3 sequence (DNA): TGTGCCAGCTCCTGCGACTCCGGGACTAGGGTTGGCGATGAGCAGTTCTTC. Translated, it gives CASSCDSGTRVGDEQFF.

Notes on this clone: Other nucleotide sequences from this sample produce the same CDR3. The chain is built from TRBV4-1 and TRBJ2-1; 9 bases fit TRBD1. CDR1 MGHRA and CDR2 YSYEKL come from the germline V gene. V dropped 0 bases and J dropped 6; count of bases not matched to a gene: 6. This CDR3 has 16 amino acids. For the CDR3, the DNA is TGCGCCAGCAGCCAAGATCCGGGACAGGGCTTCAATGAGCAGTTCTTC. Protein product: CASSQDPGQGFNEQFF.

V gene TRBV6-1 combines with J gene TRBJ2-5; D remains unclear. In germline, CDR1 is MNHNS, CDR2 SASEGT. The V end was cut by 2 bases, the J end by 1 base, with 5 bases between. The CDR3 is 13 amino acids. The CDR3 bases are TGTGCCAGCAGTGAACAACCCCAAGAGACCCAGTACTTC. Its protein is CASSEQPQETQYF.

A few counts support this clone. The V gene is TRBV7-9, the J gene TRBJ1-2, with 7 bases aligning to TRBD1. V was clipped by 6 bases and J by 3 bases; unmatched bases: 10. Germline loops: CDR1 SEHNR, CDR2 FQNEAQ (reference sequence). The CDR3 runs 15 residues. The CDR3 protein is CASRDTSGTDYGYTF. CDR3 coding DNA: TGTGCCAGCAGGGATACATCCGGGACAGACTATGGCTACACCTTC.

The chain combines TRBV19 with TRBJ2-3; no clear D. Per the germline V gene, CDR1 is LNHDA and CDR2 is SQIVND (reference sequence). V shed 8 bases and J shed 4 bases, with 7 bases lying between them. This CDR3 is built from 11 residues. The CDR3 DNA is TGTGCCAGTGCAGAGGCAGATACGCAGTATTTT. This sequence encodes CASAEADTQYF.

A few counts support this clone. The chain joins TRBV2 to TRBJ2-7, with 7 bases aligning to TRBD1. The V gene's germline CDR1 is SNHLY and CDR2 FYNNEI. This CDR3 has 13 residues. Trimming cost V 4 bases and J 7 bases; bases outside gene matches: 7. This CDR3 is CASSGQGFGEQYF. The CDR3 nucleotides are TGTGCCAGCAGTGGACAGGGCTTTGGAGAGCAGTACTTC.

The chain has TRBV10-3 and TRBJ1-2, with D maybe TRBD1 (5 bases). V was pared by 0 bases and J by 5 bases, with 19 bases between. CDR1 is ENHRY and CDR2 is SYGVKD in the germline V gene. The CDR3 runs 17 residues. The CDR3: CAISESKTAGYGYGYTF. CDR3 bases: TGTGCCATCAGTGAGTCGAAGACAGCCGGCTATGGATATGGCTACACCTTC.

The chain joins TRBV27 to TRBJ1-4; no definite D call. The CDR3 totals 15 residues. The V gene lost 4 bases and the J gene lost 7 bases, with 16 bases spanning the gap. Germline V lookup: CDR1 MNHEY, CDR2 SMNVEV (reference sequence). The CDR3 is CASSSPTFGIEKLFF. Here the CDR3 DNA reads TGTGCCAGCAGTTCCCCGACCTTCGGGATTGAAAAACTGTTTTTT.

The rearrangement joins TRBV7-9 to TRBJ2-5; 8 positions agree with TRBD2. Germline V lookup: CDR1 SEHNR, CDR2 FQNEAQ (reference sequence). V trimming: 0 bases; J trimming: 5 bases; junction bases outside the gene matches: 8. The CDR3 spans 16 residues. CDR3 nucleotides: TGTGCCAGCAGCTTAGCCTCGGGGGGGCCGATGGAGACCCAGTACTTC. It translates to CASSLASGGPMETQYF.

The chain uses TRBV4-3 and TRBJ2-3; 8 bases are a match to TRBD2. The germline V gene encodes CDR1 LGHNA and CDR2 YSLEER. The CDR3 spans 16 residues. With V trimmed by 1 base and J by 4 bases, 7 bases remained unmatched. This chain's CDR3 is CASSQGLGLVADTQYF. In DNA form, the CDR3 reads TGCGCCAGCAGCCAAGGGTTGGGACTAGTTGCAGATACGCAGTATTTT.

CDR3 bases: TGTGCCAGCAGCCGGACTAGCGGGGGGGCCTACCAAGAGACCCAGTACTTC. It yields the protein CASSRTSGGAYQETQYF. The chain uses TRBV7-6 and TRBJ2-5; TRBD2 matches 15 bases. After removal of 5 bases from V and 0 bases from J, the junction contained 4 bases not matched to a gene. Per germline, CDR1 SGHVS and CDR2 FNYEAQ. The CDR3 length is 17 residues.

The chain couples TRBV6-5 to TRBJ1-3; perhaps TRBD1 as D (6 bases). This CDR3 comprises 15 residues. Trimming took off 4 bases at V and 3 bases at J, with 13 bases between the two ends. CDR1 and CDR2 (germline): MNHEY, SVGAGI. CDR3 residues: CASSFRGGIGNTIYF. As DNA, the CDR3 is TGTGCCAGCAGTTTCAGGGGCGGGATTGGAAACACCATATATTTT.

This chain links TRBV7-9 with TRBJ2-7, with TRBD2 matching 13 bases. CDR1 SEHNR and CDR2 FQNEAQ come from the germline V gene (reference sequence). This CDR3 is 14 amino acids long. V was clipped by 8 bases and J by 6 bases; unmatched bases: 7. DNA for the CDR3: TGTGCCAGCCGAACTAGCGGGGGGGCCCTCGAGCAGTACTTC. It specifies CASRTSGGALEQYF.

This sequence joins TRBV7-3 and TRBJ2-2; D is possibly TRBD1 or TRBD2 (6 bases each). Germline assignment: CDR1 SGHTA and CDR2 FQGTGA. This CDR3 has 14 residues. Trimming cost V 4 bases and J 6 bases, with 12 bases left between them. CDR3 sequence (DNA): TGTGCCAGCAGCTCTGGGGGGCGGTCCGGGGAGCTGTTTTTT. Its protein product is CASSSGGRSGELFF.

The V and J genes are TRBV19 and TRBJ2-7; 9 nucleotides line up with TRBD1. The CDR3 contains 16 residues. Trimming cost V 0 bases and J 3 bases; bases outside gene matches: 6. Germline values: CDR1 LNHDA, CDR2 SQIVND (reference sequence). Written as DNA, the CDR3 is TGTGCCAGTAGTATAGATGGGACAGGGTTTTTCTACGAGCAGTACTTC. Its protein is CASSIDGTGFFYEQYF.

The chain has TRBV29-1 and TRBJ2-4; D not certain. The CDR3 has 11 residues. The V end lost 2 bases, the J end lost 8 bases, and 7 bases lay between the germline ends. Germline CDR1 and CDR2: SQVTM and ANQGSEA. CDR3 region: CSVESFDIQYF. For the CDR3, the DNA is TGCAGCGTTGAAAGTTTTGACATTCAGTACTTC. Using reference TRBV29-1 and TRBJ2-4 for the parts outside the CDR3, the full variable domain is SAVISQKPSRDICQRGTSLTIQCQVDSQVTMMFWYRQQPGQSLTLIATANQGSEATYESGFVIDKFPISRPNLTFSTLTVSNMSPEDSSIYLCSVESFDIQYFGAGTRLSVL.

The chain combines TRBV5-5 with TRBJ2-7, with D unclear. CDR1 SGHKS and CDR2 YYEKEE come from the germline V gene (reference sequence). Trimming cost V 2 bases and J 2 bases, with 11 bases left between them. This CDR3 is 14 amino acids long. CDR3 protein: CASSFVSVPYEQYF. CDR3 sequence (DNA): TGTGCCAGCAGCTTCGTTTCCGTACCCTACGAGCAGTACTTC.

This chain uses TRBV28 with TRBJ1-2, with TRBD1 matching over 8 bases. Per the germline V gene, CDR1 is MDHEN and CDR2 is SYDVKM. This CDR3 spans 14 amino acids. The ends lost 5 bases at V and 4 bases at J; junction bases unmatched: 6. CDR3: CASSLTGEGYGYTF. Written as DNA, the CDR3 is TGTGCCAGCAGTCTGACAGGGGAGGGCTATGGCTACACCTTC.

This clone was seen more than once but under ten times. The chain joins TRBV7-2 to TRBJ1-2; no firm D call. Germline CDR1 reads SGHTA; CDR2 reads FQGNSA. The V end lost 3 bases, the J end lost 0 bases, and 14 bases lay between the germline ends. The CDR3 length is 16 residues. The CDR3 loop is CASSFNLLVANYGYTF. Here the CDR3 DNA reads TGTGCCAGCAGCTTTAACCTCCTTGTAGCTAACTATGGCTACACCTTC.

This clone showed up just once. The CDR3, as DNA: TGTGCCAGCAGCCTTCTCCGGACAGCGAACACTGAAGCTTTCTTT. Translating gives CASSLLRTANTEAFF. V gene TRBV28 combines with J gene TRBJ1-1, with a possible D match to TRBD1 (6 bases). V lost 6 bases and J lost 1, with 15 bases in between. Germline lookup yields CDR1 MDHEN and CDR2 SYDVKM. This CDR3 comprises 15 residues.